This T cell receptor beta chain derives from a study of tumor-infiltrating lymphocytes in localized non-small cell lung cancer. Study details: The cohort mixed smokers and never-smokers, several histologies, and some post-neoadjuvant-chemotherapy samples.

The V and J ends lost 1 base and 5 bases respectively, with 8 bases between them. The length of the CDR3 is 13 residues. The germline gives CDR1 MGHRA, CDR2 YSYEKL. Concerning this clone itself: Its antigen remains unidentified.

Method: immunoSEQ multiplex PCR; TCRdb's copy keeps in-frame clones and lacks some. The sample lists just under 30,000 clones, approximately 85% occurring once. Overall study results and limits: Compared with uninvolved lung, tumors showed higher T cell infiltration by TCRbeta sequencing. Different pieces of the same tissue were used for each assay.

The chain carries TRBV4-1 and TRBJ2-5; D perhaps matches TRBD1 (6 bases). Material for sequencing was lung tumor tissue. This receptor was obtained from a human donor with non-small cell lung cancer. The CDR3 DNA sequence: TGCGCCAGCAGCCAAGTGGGGGCTGAGACCCAGTACTTC. This codes for CASSQVGAETQYF.